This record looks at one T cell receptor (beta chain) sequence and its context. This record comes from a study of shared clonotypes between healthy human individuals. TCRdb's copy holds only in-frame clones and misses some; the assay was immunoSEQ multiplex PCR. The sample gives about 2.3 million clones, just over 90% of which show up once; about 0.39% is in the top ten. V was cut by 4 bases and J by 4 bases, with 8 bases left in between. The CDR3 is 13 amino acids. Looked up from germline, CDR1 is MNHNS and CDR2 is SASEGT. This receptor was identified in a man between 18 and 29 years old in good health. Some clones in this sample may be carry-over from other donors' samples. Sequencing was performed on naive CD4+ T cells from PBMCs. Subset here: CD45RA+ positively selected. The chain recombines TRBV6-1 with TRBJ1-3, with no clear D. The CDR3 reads CASSGWGGNTIYF. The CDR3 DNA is TGTGCCAGCAGTGGGTGGGGAGGAAACACCATATATTTT.